This passage covers 19 T cell receptor beta chains from one sample sequenced in a study of post-analysis software for immune sequencing data. Overall study results and limits: Five TRBV segments, including TRBV5-6, TRBV5-1 and TRBV20-1, were more frequent in patients than controls.

Unique molecular identifiers featured in each of the TCR beta cDNA libraries. MiXCR, run by TCRdb on the PCR reads, gives a single entry per CDR3 protein. The table has around 710,000 distinct CDR3 sequences, 46% seen once. Their antigens are not known. The sequencing input was blood. These receptors came from a girl aged 5-17 years with multiple sclerosis.

In the case of this clonotype: A read error may produce the germline difference seen at one junction end. The chain combines TRBV5-1 with TRBJ2-1, with D tentatively TRBD2 (6 bases). The CDR3 is 13 amino acids. Germline V gene data show CDR1 as SGHRS and CDR2 as YFSETQ. The CDR3 DNA follows: TGTGCCAGCAGCTTGGGGGGTGCGAATGAGCAGTTCTTC. Amino acids: CASSLGGANEQFF.

This clonotype occurred once. The rearrangement links TRBV12-3 or TRBV12-4 to TRBJ2-1, with 10 bases aligning to TRBD2. The CDR3 extends over 14 amino acids. The ends lost 6 bases at V and 10 bases at J; junction bases unmatched: 9. The CDR3 sequence: CASSKRLAGEEQFF. As DNA, the CDR3 is TGTGCCAGCAGCAAACGGCTAGCGGGAGAAGAGCAGTTCTTC.

The chain recombines TRBV28 with TRBJ2-1; 7 nucleotides match TRBD2. V dropped 1 base and J dropped 7; count of bases not matched to a gene: 4. The germline gives CDR1 MDHEN, CDR2 SYDVKM. The CDR3 extends over 14 amino acids. In nucleotides, the CDR3 is TGTGCCAGCAGTTTATTGGCAGCGGGGAATGAGCAGTTCTTC. It encodes CASSLLAAGNEQFF. Using reference TRBV28 and TRBJ2-1 for the parts outside the CDR3, the full variable domain is DVKVTQSSRYLVKRTGEKVFLECVQDMDHENMFWYRQDPGLGLRLIYFSYDVKMKEKGDIPEGYSVSREKKERFSLILESASTNQTSMYLCASSLLAAGNEQFFGPGTRLTVL.

The rearrangement links TRBV15 to TRBJ2-1; D is unclear. V dropped 0 bases and J dropped 6 bases, with 9 bases sitting between them. The CDR3 is 14 amino acids. Looked up from germline, CDR1 is LNHNV and CDR2 is YYDKDF (reference sequence). The CDR3 nucleotides read TGTGCCACCAGCAGAGACAAGCTTCTCAATGAGCAGTTCTTC. Protein: CATSRDKLLNEQFF.

J is TRBJ1-5 and V is TRBV12-3 or TRBV12-4; no clear D gene. V lost 7 bases to trimming and J lost 2 bases, with 18 bases between them. The CDR3 extends over 16 amino acids. The CDR3 DNA reads TGTGCCAGCACGCACGCGTCGGTCCTGGGCAATCAGCCCCAGCATTTT. Protein: CASTHASVLGNQPQHF.

V usage is TRBV27 and J usage is TRBJ2-7; 11 bases match TRBD2. V gave up 5 bases and J gave up 1 base; unmatched junction bases: 10. CDR3 length: 17 amino acids. Germline assignment: CDR1 MNHEY and CDR2 SMNVEV (reference sequence). The CDR3 DNA reads as TGTGCCAGCAGTCCCGTGGGGCTAGCGGGAGGTTCCTACGAGCAGTACTTC. Protein sequence: CASSPVGLAGGSYEQYF.

This chain's CDR3 is CASSFAGGVSGNTIYF. The CDR3 coding sequence is TGTGCCAGCAGCTTTGCAGGGGGTGTCTCTGGAAACACCATATATTTT. V is TRBV7-2 and J is TRBJ1-3, with 7 bases identical to TRBD1. CDR3 length: 16 residues. CDR1 is SGHTA, CDR2 FQGNSA, per germline. V shed 3 bases, J shed 0 bases, and the junction held 5 bases outside the gene matches.

This chain uses TRBV7-9 with TRBJ2-5; weak D call: TRBD1 (7 bases). The CDR3 extends over 15 amino acids. Trimming cost V 5 bases and J 7 bases, with 20 bases left between them. Germline V gene lookup returns CDR1 SEHNR and CDR2 FQNEAQ (reference sequence). The CDR3 region is CASSHGTAPRGTQYF. The DNA of the CDR3 is TGTGCCAGCAGCCATGGGACAGCCCCGCGGGGGACCCAGTACTTC.

This clonotype was observed a few times. The chain carries TRBV20-1 and TRBJ2-1; 13 bases match TRBD2. The CDR3 is 19 residues long. Losses at the gene ends were 3 bases for V and 0 bases for J; bases not matched to a gene: 11. Per the germline V gene, CDR1 is DFQATT and CDR2 is SNEGSKA (reference sequence). In DNA form, the CDR3 reads TGCAGTGCTAGTTCACTAGCGGGAGGGACGAAGAGCTCCTACAATGAGCAGTTCTTC. It is translated as CSASSLAGGTKSSYNEQFF.

This clonotype was counted only a few times. The chain is built from TRBV29-1 and TRBJ2-3, with 7 nucleotides matching TRBD2. This CDR3 comprises 15 residues. Germline CDR1 reads SQVTM; CDR2 reads ANQGSEA. V shed 2 bases and J 7 bases; nucleotides not matched to a gene: 12. The CDR3 DNA reads as TGCAGCGTTGAACTAATGGCGGGAGCGAGCCATACGCAGTATTTT. Protein sequence: CSVELMAGASHTQYF.

The chain employs TRBV7-9 and TRBJ2-1; unclear D gene. The V end was cut by 2 bases, the J end by 8 bases, with 10 bases between. CDR1 and CDR2 (germline): SEHNR, FQNEAQ (reference sequence). This CDR3 comprises 13 residues. The CDR3 sequence is CASSLSYGDEQFF. DNA for the CDR3: TGTGCCAGCAGCTTATCCTACGGCGATGAGCAGTTCTTC. Using reference TRBV7-9 and TRBJ2-1 for the parts outside the CDR3, the full variable domain is DTGVSQNPRHKITKRGQNVTFRCDPISEHNRLYWYRQTLGQGPEFLTYFQNEAQLEKSRLLSDRFSAERPKGSFSTLEIQRTEQGDSAMYLCASSLSYGDEQFFGPGTRLTVL.

This sequence joins TRBV7-9 and TRBJ2-7, with D tentatively TRBD1 (5 bases). Looked up from germline, CDR1 is SEHNR and CDR2 is FQNEAQ (reference sequence). Deletions cut 5 bases from V and 3 bases from J, with 17 bases between. The CDR3 contains 15 residues. CDR3 in DNA: TGTGCCAGCAGCGACACAGGCCAGGTTCGCTACGAGCAGTACTTC. Its protein product is CASSDTGQVRYEQYF.

This clonotype was seen a few times. The chain combines TRBV27 with TRBJ2-1, with 10 bases matching TRBD2. This CDR3 has 15 residues. V gave up 2 bases and J gave up 6 bases; unmatched junction bases: 4. CDR1 and CDR2 from the germline V gene are MNHEY and SMNVEV (reference sequence). CDR3 DNA: TGTGCCAGCAGTTTACGGAGCGGGAGGGCCAATGAGCAGTTCTTC. It encodes CASSLRSGRANEQFF.

The rearrangement joins TRBV6-2 or TRBV6-3 to TRBJ2-1; D is unresolved. Trimming stripped 0 bases from V and 7 bases from J, with 7 bases between. Germline V gene lookup returns CDR1 MNHEY and CDR2 SVGEGT. The CDR3 loop spans 13 amino acids. The DNA of the CDR3 is TGTGCCAGCAGTTACTCCCCTGGGAATGAGCAGTTCTTC. Encoded protein: CASSYSPGNEQFF.

The chain employs TRBV19 and TRBJ2-5; 12 nucleotides align to TRBD1. The tail of the sequence fits TRBJ2-7 better, so the J call may be wrong. This CDR3 comprises 15 residues. Germline loops: CDR1 LNHDA, CDR2 SQIVND (reference sequence). The CDR3 bases are TGTGCCAGTAGTACGCCGGGACAGGGGGCGTACGAGCAGTACTTC. This encodes CASSTPGQGAYEQYF.

The chain has TRBV15 and TRBJ2-5, with 11 bases lining up with TRBD2. The V gene end was trimmed by 1 base and the J gene end by 3 bases; junction bases not matched to a gene: 4. Germline-derived CDR1 and CDR2 are LNHNV and YYDKDF (reference sequence). The CDR3 sequence is 16 residues long. CDR3 in DNA: TGTGCCACCAGCAGAGGTCTAGCGGGAGGTGAAGAGACCCAGTACTTC. It yields the protein CATSRGLAGGEETQYF.

This chain links TRBV20-1 with TRBJ2-1; 8 bases match TRBD2. The germline V gene has CDR1 DFQATT and CDR2 SNEGSKA (reference sequence). The CDR3 is 14 residues long. V was pared by 1 base and J by 6 bases, with 5 bases of the junction left unmatched. The CDR3 region is CSARVEAGANEQFF. CDR3 nucleotide sequence: TGCAGTGCTAGAGTTGAAGCGGGAGCCAATGAGCAGTTCTTC.

This clonotype was recorded a few times. The CDR3 loop reads CASSLASGSLEQYF. In nucleotides, the CDR3 is TGTGCCAGCAGCTTAGCTAGCGGGAGCCTCGAGCAGTACTTC. The V call is TRBV7-2, the J call TRBJ2-7; the match to TRBD2 covers 9 bases. This CDR3 comprises 14 residues. Germline V CDR1 and CDR2: SGHTA, FQGNSA. The V and J ends lost 0 bases and 6 bases, in that order; junction bases with no gene match: 3.

This chain links TRBV7-9 with TRBJ1-2; the D is unclear. Germline-derived CDR1 and CDR2 are SEHNR and FQNEAQ (reference sequence). This CDR3 region has 13 residues. V was clipped by 3 bases and J by 8 bases, with 13 bases between them. Here the CDR3 DNA reads TGTGCCAGCAGCTTCGAAGGCGCGCCCGGCTACACCTTC. It specifies CASSFEGAPGYTF.